What follows are 26 T cell receptor beta chains derived from one specimen sequenced in a study of shared clonotypes between healthy human individuals. Assay used: immunoSEQ multiplex PCR; TCRdb lists only in-frame clones, some missing. The top ten clones hold over 0.12% of a sample with approximately 2.5 million clones, approximately 92% of them seen once. Source material: naive CD4+ T cells sorted from blood. Specified subset: CD45RA+ positively selected. Every receptor here comes from a man between 18 and 35 years old in good health.

The rearrangement uses TRBV6-1 and TRBJ1-6, with no clear D. V lost 10 bases and J 9 bases, leaving 16 bases between the germline ends. CDR1 is MNHNS, CDR2 SASEGT, per germline. The CDR3 is 13 amino acids. The CDR3 nucleotides are TGTGCCAAGTCGAGGGAGAAAGGTTCACCCCTCCACTTT. It yields the protein CAKSREKGSPLHF.

This chain joins TRBV19 and TRBJ2-3, with 13 bases aligning to TRBD2. Germline CDR1 reads LNHDA; CDR2 reads SQIVND (reference sequence). With V trimmed by 4 bases and J by 4 bases, 5 bases remained unmatched. The CDR3 consists of 16 residues. The CDR3 reads CASSTLLAGGADTQYF. The DNA for the CDR3 is TGTGCCAGTAGTACCTTACTAGCGGGAGGGGCAGATACGCAGTATTTT.

The rearrangement uses TRBV28 and TRBJ2-3; D is tentatively TRBD1 or TRBD2 (5 bases each). Per the germline V gene, CDR1 is MDHEN and CDR2 is SYDVKM. Deletions cut 2 bases from V and 1 base from J, with 13 bases between. This CDR3 region has 16 residues. The CDR3 here is CASSLRGRVGTDTQYF. In DNA form, the CDR3 reads TGTGCCAGCAGTTTAAGGGGACGTGTTGGCACAGATACGCAGTATTTT.

The rearrangement joins TRBV30 to TRBJ1-5; D unclear. Per germline, CDR1 GTSNPN and CDR2 SVGIG (reference sequence). The V end was cut by 0 bases, the J end by 0 bases, with 6 bases between. The CDR3 has 14 residues. CDR3 sequence (DNA): TGTGCCTGGAGTGTGGCGGTTAGCAATCAGCCCCAGCATTTT. It translates to CAWSVAVSNQPQHF. The full variable domain, in which reference TRBV30 and TRBJ1-5 provide the parts outside the CDR3, is SQTIHQWPATLVQPVGSPLSLECTVEGTSNPNLYWYRQAAGRGLQLLFYSVGIGQISSEVPQNLSASRPQDRQFILSSKKLLLSDSGFYLCAWSVAVSNQPQHFGDGTRLSIL.

The chain has TRBV15 and TRBJ2-7, with TRBD1 matching 11 bases. Looked up from germline, CDR1 is LNHNV and CDR2 is YYDKDF (reference sequence). This CDR3 region has 15 residues. The trim removed 4 bases at V and 1 base at J, leaving 3 bases unmatched. CDR3 amino acids: CATSNRDRGSYEQYF. CDR3 DNA sequence: TGTGCCACCAGCAACCGGGACAGGGGGTCCTACGAGCAGTACTTC.

The rearrangement uses TRBV11-2 and TRBJ1-1; D gene ambiguous. V lost 2 bases and J lost 0, with 10 bases in between. Germline V lookup: CDR1 SGHAT, CDR2 FQNNGV. There are 15 residues in the CDR3. Written as DNA, the CDR3 is TGTGCCAGCAGCTTATTCACCTTGGTGAACACTGAAGCTTTCTTT. Protein sequence: CASSLFTLVNTEAFF.

V and J are TRBV5-4 and TRBJ2-5, with D tentatively TRBD2 (5 bases). Germline V lookup: CDR1 SGHNT, CDR2 YYREEE (reference sequence). CDR3 length: 18 amino acids. V dropped 0 bases and J dropped 0 bases, with 18 bases sitting between them. The CDR3 bases are TGTGCCAGCAGCTTGGGGGCGGGCGGGCGGTTCGACCAAGAGACCCAGTACTTC. This gives the protein CASSLGAGGRFDQETQYF. The full variable domain, completed using reference TRBV5-4 and TRBJ2-5, is ETGVTQSPTHLIKTRGQQVTLRCSSQSGHNTVSWYQQALGQGPQFIFQYYREEENGRGNFPPRFSGLQFPNYSSELNVNALELDDSALYLCASSLGAGGRFDQETQYFGPGTRLLVL.

The rearrangement joins TRBV20-1 to TRBJ2-7, with D tentatively TRBD1 (5 bases). CDR1 DFQATT and CDR2 SNEGSKA come from the germline V gene (reference sequence). With 5 bases removed from V and 5 bases from J, the gap between germline ends came to 10 bases. The CDR3 covers 11 residues. The CDR3 is CSASGQDEQYF. CDR3 DNA: TGCAGTGCTTCAGGACAAGACGAGCAGTACTTC.

J is TRBJ2-2 and V is TRBV6-1, with D perhaps matching TRBD1 or TRBD2 (6 bases each). CDR3 length equals 14 residues. Germline V gene lookup returns CDR1 MNHNS and CDR2 SASEGT. Trimming took off 1 base at V and 6 bases at J, with 9 bases between the two ends. The CDR3 DNA reads as TGTGCCAGCAGTGAAGAGGGGGGAGCCGGGGAGCTGTTTTTT. It specifies CASSEEGGAGELFF.

The V call is TRBV19, the J call TRBJ2-7, with TRBD1 matching 7 bases. Looked up from germline, CDR1 is LNHDA and CDR2 is SQIVND (reference sequence). The CDR3 runs to 14 residues. The V and J ends lost 4 bases and 4 bases, in that order; junction bases with no gene match: 7. This CDR3 reads CASSTRDRAYEQYF. The CDR3 nucleotides read TGTGCCAGTAGTACCCGGGACAGAGCTTACGAGCAGTACTTC. Full variable domain (outside the CDR3, taken from reference TRBV19 and TRBJ2-7): DGGITQSPKYLFRKEGQNVTLSCEQNLNHDAMYWYRQDPGQGLRLIYYSQIVNDFQKGDIAEGYSVSREKKESFPLTVTSAQKNPTAFYLCASSTRDRAYEQYFGPGTRLTVT.

The V call is TRBV7-2, the J call TRBJ1-1; D gene ambiguous. This CDR3 contains 15 residues. The V gene's germline CDR1 is SGHTA and CDR2 FQGNSA. The V and J ends lost 4 bases and 1 base respectively, with 13 bases between them. CDR3 amino acids: CASSSETLTNTEAFF. The CDR3 DNA reads as TGTGCCAGCAGCTCTGAGACACTCACGAACACTGAAGCTTTCTTT.

J is TRBJ2-5 and V is TRBV6-5, with TRBD2 matching over 10 bases. V lost 0 bases, J lost 11 bases, and 9 bases stayed unmatched. Looked up from germline, CDR1 is MNHEY and CDR2 is SVGAGI. The CDR3 runs 15 residues. The CDR3 region is CASSYSASGGSLQYF. DNA of the CDR3: TGTGCCAGCAGTTACTCGGCTAGCGGGGGCTCGTTGCAGTACTTC.

CDR3 sequence: CASSEAFLQGEREKLFF. DNA of the CDR3: TGTGCCAGCAGTGAAGCCTTCCTACAGGGGGAGCGTGAAAAACTGTTTTTT. V and J are TRBV6-1 and TRBJ1-4; 8 bases align to TRBD1. The CDR3 runs 17 residues. The V segment lost 0 bases and the J segment 7 bases; nucleotides outside the gene matches: 10. Germline CDR1 reads MNHNS; CDR2 reads SASEGT.

The V call is TRBV18, the J call TRBJ1-2; tentative D call: TRBD1 (5 bases). With 0 bases removed from V and 4 bases from J, the gap between germline ends came to 9 bases. Germline V gives CDR1 KGHSH, CDR2 LQKENI. The CDR3 spans 14 residues. The CDR3 here is CASSPPQGTYGYTF. The CDR3 DNA sequence: TGTGCCAGCTCACCACCCCAGGGCACCTATGGCTACACCTTC.

A word on this clone: This specimen includes other DNA sequences encoding the same CDR3. The chain carries TRBV19 and TRBJ1-6; perhaps TRBD1 as D (5 bases). With 3 bases removed from V and 10 bases from J, the gap between germline ends came to 16 bases. Looked up from germline, CDR1 is LNHDA and CDR2 is SQIVND (reference sequence). The CDR3 runs 15 residues. The CDR3 nucleotides read TGTGCCAGTAGTATTGGGCAGGGCGCCGGATCACCCCTCCACTTT. Its protein product is CASSIGQGAGSPLHF.

The chain recombines TRBV27 with TRBJ2-5; D perhaps matches TRBD2 (7 bases). Deletions cut 4 bases from V and 3 bases from J, with 15 bases between. The CDR3 covers 15 residues. CDR1 and CDR2 (germline): MNHEY, SMNVEV (reference sequence). CDR3 amino acids: CASSSRGGGKETQYF. As DNA, the CDR3 is TGTGCCAGCAGTTCACGAGGGGGGGGGAAAGAGACCCAGTACTTC.

Turning to this clone: This CDR3 is also generated by other DNA sequences in the sample. This sequence joins TRBV5-1 and TRBJ2-5, with D perhaps being TRBD1 or TRBD2 (7 bases each). Trimming took off 3 bases at V and 3 bases at J, with 12 bases between the two ends. CDR3 size: 14 residues. CDR1 and CDR2 from the germline V gene are SGHRS and YFSETQ. The CDR3 spells CASSYRGGEETQYF. Here the CDR3 DNA reads TGCGCCAGCAGCTACAGGGGAGGGGAAGAGACCCAGTACTTC.

On this clone itself: In this CDR3 the conserved last residue, phenylalanine or tryptophan, is missing, so a read error is likely. This chain joins TRBV30 and TRBJ1-2, with D unclear. This CDR3 has 11 residues. Between the trimmed V and J ends, which lost 0 bases and 8 bases, there was a span of 7 bases. Germline V gives CDR1 GTSNPN, CDR2 SVGIG (reference sequence). The DNA of the CDR3 is TGTGCCTGGAGTGTCACGGGCGGCTACACCTCC. Its translation: CAWSVTGGYTS.

This clone was detected only a few times. V is TRBV6-4 and J is TRBJ1-1; unclear D gene. V lost 3 bases and J 1 base, leaving 6 bases between the germline ends. The CDR3 totals 13 residues. The germline gives CDR1 MRHNA, CDR2 SNTAGT. CDR3 in DNA: TGTGCCAGCAGTGAGCAGCAGAACACTGAAGCTTTCTTT. It codes for CASSEQQNTEAFF.

DNA of the CDR3: TGTGCCAGCTCCCACAGGGAGGGCAATCAGCCCCAGCATTTT. Translated, it gives CASSHREGNQPQHF. The chain uses TRBV6-5 and TRBJ1-5; D might be TRBD1 (6 bases). Germline CDR1 MNHEY, CDR2 SVGAGI. The CDR3 runs 14 residues. The germline V and J ends were trimmed by 8 bases and 2 bases, with 13 bases remaining between them.

The chain carries TRBV7-2 and TRBJ2-7, with D possibly matching TRBD2 (5 bases). Trimming left V 5 bases short and J 6 bases short, with 20 bases between. This CDR3 is built from 15 residues. Germline V gene sequence: CDR1 SGHTA, CDR2 FQGNSA. The CDR3 protein is CASSPRTGPGGEQYF. As DNA, the CDR3 is TGTGCCAGCAGCCCCCGGACTGGGCCGGGCGGCGAGCAGTACTTC.

V gene TRBV5-5 combines with J gene TRBJ2-1, with 8 bases matching TRBD1. Trimming took 4 bases from V and 1 from J; bases not matched to a gene: 1. CDR1 is SGHKS and CDR2 is YYEKEE in the germline V gene (reference sequence). There are 14 residues in the CDR3. The DNA of the CDR3 is TGTGCCAGCAGCCGGACAGGGTCCTACAATGAGCAGTTCTTC. Translating it yields CASSRTGSYNEQFF.

This chain links TRBV18 with TRBJ2-7; TRBD1 agrees at 8 bases. V lost 0 bases and J lost 0; bases outside the gene matches: 13. The CDR3 contains 19 residues. The germline gives CDR1 KGHSH, CDR2 LQKENI. The CDR3: CASSPPWDRSRAISYEQYF. The CDR3 region has the DNA TGTGCCAGCTCACCACCATGGGACAGGTCAAGAGCTATCTCCTACGAGCAGTACTTC.

This chain connects TRBV27 to TRBJ1-6, with a weak D call TRBD1 (6 bases). Germline lookup yields CDR1 MNHEY and CDR2 SMNVEV (reference sequence). V was cut by 3 bases and J by 10 bases, with 13 bases left in between. The CDR3 totals 14 residues. CDR3 in amino acids: CASSFRGMDSPLHF. CDR3 nucleotides: TGTGCCAGCAGTTTTAGGGGGATGGACTCACCCCTCCACTTT.

The gene calls are TRBV23-1 and TRBJ2-7; 7 bases match TRBD1. TRBV23-1 counts as an open reading frame of uncertain function. V lost 10 bases to trimming and J lost 4 bases; unmatched junction nucleotides: 19. This CDR3 region has 16 residues. In DNA form, the CDR3 reads TGCGCCACCGACAGGGCAACTGAAAAAAAGGAATACGAGCAGTACTTC. This gives the protein CATDRATEKKEYEQYF.

The chain employs TRBV6-1 and TRBJ2-2; unclear D gene. The germline V gene has CDR1 MNHNS and CDR2 SASEGT. This CDR3 is built from 14 residues. V was pared by 6 bases and J by 0 bases, with 8 bases between. The DNA for the CDR3 is TGTGCCAGCAGGGGGTACGCGAACACCGGGGAGCTGTTTTTT. This gives the protein CASRGYANTGELFF.